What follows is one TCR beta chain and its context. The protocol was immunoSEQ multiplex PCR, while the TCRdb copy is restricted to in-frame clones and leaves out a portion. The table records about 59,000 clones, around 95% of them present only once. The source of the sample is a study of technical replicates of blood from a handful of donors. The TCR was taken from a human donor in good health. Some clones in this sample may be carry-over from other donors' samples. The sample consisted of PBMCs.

As DNA, the CDR3 is TGTGCCAGCAGCTTAGAGCGGAGTTCCAACGTCCTGACTTTC. It encodes CASSLERSSNVLTF. The V and J genes are TRBV7-2 and TRBJ2-6; D possibly corresponds to TRBD2 (5 bases). The germline V gene has CDR1 SGHTA and CDR2 FQGNSA. The CDR3 runs 14 residues. V dropped 1 base and J dropped 8 bases, with 9 bases sitting between them.